This T cell receptor beta chain is drawn from a study of T cells in Graves' hyperthyroidism and ophthalmopathy. The study, taken as a whole, reports: Clonotypes that were expanded in thyroid above 0.001 mostly appeared in blood too. Ophthalmopathy, which appeared later, was predicted by the model a median about 5.9 months before onset.

Ophthalmopathy cases met thresholds of Clinical Activity Score at least 3, NOSPECS grade at least 4 and duration under 3 months. Clinical symptoms, serum thyroxine and TRAb, thyroid ultrasound and orbital computed tomography together formed the diagnostic basis. With regard to this clonotype: Its antigen is not known.

The TCR beta CDR3 regions underwent amplification using RNA transcripts as the source. Researchers ran a first-round RT-PCR on the TCR CDR3 using the HTBI primer set. Each CDR3 protein gets one entry after TCRdb re-called the multiplex PCR reads with MiXCR. The table records under 500,000 distinct CDR3 sequences, about 14% of them present only once. The CDR3 loop spans 18 amino acids. Looked up from germline, CDR1 is SGHRS and CDR2 is YFSETQ. Trimming took 1 base from V and 4 from J; bases not matched to a gene: 12. The material sequenced was blood. The sequence came from a man between 45 and 60 years old with Graves' ophthalmopathy. V usage is TRBV5-1 and J usage is TRBJ2-2; 8 bases line up with TRBD1. The CDR3 DNA reads as TGCGCCAGCAGCTTGTGGGAATATGGACAGGGCGGCACCGGGGAGCTGTTTTTT. This encodes CASSLWEYGQGGTGELFF. Based on the CDR3 plus reference TRBV5-1 and TRBJ2-2, the full variable domain is KAGVTQTPRYLIKTRGQQVTLSCSPISGHRSVSWYQQTPGQGLQFLFEYFSETQRNKGNFPGRFSGRQFSNSRSEMNVSTLELGDSALYLCASSLWEYGQGGTGELFFGEGSRLTVL.